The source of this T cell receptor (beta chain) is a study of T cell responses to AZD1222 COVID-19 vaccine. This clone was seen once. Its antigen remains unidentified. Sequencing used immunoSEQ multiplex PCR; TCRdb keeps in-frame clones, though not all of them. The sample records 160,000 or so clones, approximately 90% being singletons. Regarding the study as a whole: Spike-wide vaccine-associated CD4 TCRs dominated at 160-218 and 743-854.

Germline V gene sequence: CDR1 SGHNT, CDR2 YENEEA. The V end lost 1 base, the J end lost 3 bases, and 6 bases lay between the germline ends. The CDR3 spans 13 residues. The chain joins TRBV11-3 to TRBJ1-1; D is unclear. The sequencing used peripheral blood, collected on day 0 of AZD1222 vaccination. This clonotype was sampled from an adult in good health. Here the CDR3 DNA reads TGTGCCAGCAGCTTAGTCACATACACTGAAGCTTTCTTT. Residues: CASSLVTYTEAFF.